The 30 T cell receptor beta chains reported below all come from one sample, sequenced in a study of CD4 T cells in relation to SARS-CoV-2 and coronaviruses. The protocol was immunoSEQ multiplex PCR, while the TCRdb copy is restricted to in-frame clones and leaves out a portion. Here the sample spans some 29,000 clones, over 60% being singletons. Before the COVID-19 pandemic, during about 2010-2019, CD4+ T cells were taken from unexposed donors. CD4+ T cells were isolated from the cells after about 11 days of culture. Their antigen targets remain unknown. Sequencing was done on a sample of CD4+ T cells from PBMCs, cultured in vitro. The receptors here all came from a human donor in good health.

This clone was seen just once. The chain recombines TRBV5-1 with TRBJ1-1; D is undetermined. With 3 bases removed from V and 1 base from J, the gap between germline ends came to 13 bases. Germline lookup yields CDR1 SGHRS and CDR2 YFSETQ. The CDR3 sequence is 15 residues long. The DNA of the CDR3 is TGCGCCAGCAGCTCCTTCCCGGGAAGGAACACTGAAGCTTTCTTT. It yields the protein CASSSFPGRNTEAFF.

This clone has only a few counts. The rearrangement joins TRBV5-3 to TRBJ1-2; 7 bases align to TRBD1. TRBV5-3 is an ORF for which the function is uncertain. V lost 6 bases and J lost 6; bases outside the gene matches: 8. The CDR3 is made up of 13 amino acids. The CDR3 DNA follows: TGTGCCAGAACCTCGACAGGGCCCGATGGCTACACCTTC. It codes for CARTSTGPDGYTF.

This chain uses TRBV4-1 with TRBJ1-5, with a tentative D call TRBD1 (5 bases). CDR1 is MGHRA, CDR2 YSYEKL, per germline. The CDR3 has 14 amino acids. V dropped 4 bases and J dropped 0 bases, with 7 bases sitting between them. The CDR3 loop reads CASSRQGSNQPQHF. The CDR3 DNA follows: TGCGCCAGCAGCCGGCAGGGTAGCAATCAGCCCCAGCATTTT.

V gene TRBV27 combines with J gene TRBJ2-7; D ambiguous. Germline V gene data show CDR1 as MNHEY and CDR2 as SMNVEV (reference sequence). Trimming left V 5 bases short and J 3 bases short, with 20 bases between. CDR3 length: 16 amino acids. CDR3 coding DNA: TGTGCCAGCAGTCCGACGGGTAGGGTGAATGTCTACGAGCAGTACTTC. Its translation: CASSPTGRVNVYEQYF.

The genes are TRBV6-6 and TRBJ2-7; 7 nucleotides line up with TRBD1. CDR1 and CDR2 (germline): MNHNY, SVGAGI (reference sequence). With 8 bases clipped from V and 0 bases from J, the junction kept 4 bases outside the gene matches. This CDR3 contains 13 residues. The CDR3 region has the DNA TGTGCCAGCTTCCGGGACAGCTCCTACGAGCAGTACTTC. This sequence encodes CASFRDSSYEQYF.

The chain couples TRBV6-5 to TRBJ2-7; D uncertain. Germline V lookup: CDR1 MNHEY, CDR2 SVGAGI. Trimming removed 7 bases at V and 6 bases at J, with 22 bases between. CDR3 length equals 15 residues. CDR3 DNA sequence: TGTGCCAGCAAAGGGTACAGCGACGCGAGACCCGAGCAGTACTTC. This translates into CASKGYSDARPEQYF.

The chain combines TRBV19 with TRBJ2-1; TRBD2 matches 7 bases. CDR1 is LNHDA and CDR2 is SQIVND in the germline V gene (reference sequence). This CDR3 region has 16 residues. V shed 5 bases, J shed 7 bases, and the junction held 14 bases outside the gene matches. CDR3 sequence (DNA): TGTGCCAGTAGTCAATCGGGAGGCCCGAGGGTGAATGAGCAGTTCTTC. Its translation: CASSQSGGPRVNEQFF.

The chain joins TRBV10-3 to TRBJ2-7; D is unresolved. Trimming stripped 2 bases from V and 10 bases from J, with 18 bases between. The germline CDR1 and CDR2 sequences are ENHRY and SYGVKD. CDR3 length: 14 amino acids. The CDR3 DNA is TGTGCCATCAGTGAGACAAGCCGGGCCCCCACCCAGTACTTC. It translates to CAISETSRAPTQYF.

The V call is TRBV23-1, the J call TRBJ2-4; D not certain. TRBV23-1 is reported as an ORF; its role is uncertain. V was shortened by 7 bases and J by 8 bases, with 15 bases between the two germline ends. The CDR3 spans 13 residues. In DNA form, the CDR3 reads TGCGCCAGCATATTAATCGGACGGGACATTCAGTACTTC. It yields the protein CASILIGRDIQYF.

The chain joins TRBV12-3 or TRBV12-4 to TRBJ1-4; D is unresolved. CDR3 size: 13 residues. V lost 2 bases to trimming and J lost 8 bases, with 9 bases between them. The CDR3 DNA is TGTGCCAGCAGTTTAAATATTCGCGAAAAACTGTTTTTT. Translation: CASSLNIREKLFF.

This sequence joins TRBV6-5 and TRBJ2-7; D is possibly TRBD2 (7 bases). This CDR3 region has 15 residues. V lost 2 bases and J 1 base, leaving 12 bases between the germline ends. Germline CDR1 and CDR2: MNHEY and SVGAGI. The CDR3 nucleotides read TGTGCCAGCAGTTACGGGGGGGACAAGTCCTACGAGCAGTACTTC. Its translation: CASSYGGDKSYEQYF.

This chain links TRBV6-4 with TRBJ2-3, with a weak D call TRBD1 (5 bases). This CDR3 comprises 12 residues. CDR1 MRHNA and CDR2 SNTAGT come from the germline V gene. V gave up 6 bases and J gave up 9 bases, with 13 bases separating them. CDR3 protein: CASSLGHGTQYF. The CDR3, as DNA: TGTGCCAGCAGCTTAGGACACGGAACGCAGTATTTT.

CDR3 sequence reads: CASSLNGGSWANVLTF. In DNA, the CDR3 is TGTGCCAGCAGCTTGAATGGCGGGAGCTGGGCCAACGTCCTGACTTTC. The rearrangement links TRBV5-4 to TRBJ2-6; TRBD2 aligns across 7 bases. The CDR3 is 16 residues long. Germline V CDR1 and CDR2: SGHNT, YYREEE (reference sequence). V gave up 1 base and J gave up 5 bases; unmatched junction bases: 6.

The V call is TRBV9, the J call TRBJ2-5, with 8 positions matching TRBD2. The CDR3 covers 19 residues. V shed 7 bases and J 5 bases; nucleotides not matched to a gene: 25. CDR1 and CDR2 (germline): SGDLS, YYNGEE. The CDR3 nucleotides are TGTGCCAGCGGCGAGGGGAGGAGCGGGGGCTCCCCTCGTTACGAGACCCAGTACTTC. Its protein is CASGEGRSGGSPRYETQYF.

This clone turned up a few times. J is TRBJ2-3 and V is TRBV12-5; 10 positions match TRBD2. The trim removed 6 bases at V and 2 bases at J, leaving 5 bases unmatched. Germline CDR1 LGHNT, CDR2 FRNRAP. The CDR3 has 15 amino acids. The CDR3 protein is CASGQGLAATDTQYF. CDR3 coding DNA: TGTGCTAGTGGCCAAGGACTAGCGGCCACAGATACGCAGTATTTT. The whole variable domain, remainder taken from reference TRBV12-5 and TRBJ2-3, is DARVTQTPRHKVTEMGQEVTMRCQPILGHNTVFWYRQTMMQGLELLAYFRNRAPLDDSGMPKDRFSAEMPDATLATLKIQPSEPRDSAVYFCASGQGLAATDTQYFGPGTRLTVL.

The chain employs TRBV29-1 and TRBJ2-5; D gene uncertain. CDR1 SQVTM and CDR2 ANQGSEA come from the germline V gene. The CDR3 is 13 residues long. The CDR3, as DNA: TGCAGGAATGCCGAGACGGCTGTTGATTCCCAGTACTTC. Translating it yields CRNAETAVDSQYF.

The V call is TRBV7-9, the J call TRBJ1-1; TRBD1 matches at 7 bases. Per the germline V gene, CDR1 is SEHNR and CDR2 is FQNEAQ (reference sequence). V shed 6 bases, J shed 7 bases, and the junction held 5 bases outside the gene matches. The CDR3 is made up of 12 amino acids. The CDR3 loop is CASSTGVDEAFF. The CDR3 region has the DNA TGTGCCAGCAGTACAGGGGTTGATGAAGCTTTCTTT.

The chain recombines TRBV7-6 with TRBJ2-3, with 7 bases matching TRBD1. The CDR3 is 17 residues long. From germline, CDR1 is SGHVS and CDR2 FNYEAQ. With V trimmed by 3 bases and J by 0 bases, 9 bases remained unmatched. In DNA, the CDR3 is TGTGCCAGCAGCTTCGGCGGTTCGGGACAGAGCACAGATACGCAGTATTTT. Protein product: CASSFGGSGQSTDTQYF.

This chain connects TRBV5-6 to TRBJ1-5; the D gene is possibly TRBD1 (5 bases). CDR1 is SGHDT and CDR2 is YYEEEE in the germline V gene. CDR3 length equals 17 residues. V lost 1 base to trimming and J lost 7 bases, with 21 bases between them. In DNA form, the CDR3 reads TGTGCCAGCAGCTTGTGGGGAGGGCAGGGAAGAAGGCAGCCCCAGCATTTT. It codes for CASSLWGGQGRRQPQHF.

This clone was counted only a few times. V usage is TRBV6-5 and J usage is TRBJ2-7; 9 bases are a match to TRBD1. The germline gives CDR1 MNHEY, CDR2 SVGAGI. The CDR3 extends over 13 amino acids. With V trimmed by 6 bases and J by 3 bases, 3 bases remained unmatched. The CDR3 DNA reads TGTGCCAGCAGAAAGGGACAGGGCTACGAGCAGTACTTC. Translated, it gives CASRKGQGYEQYF.

The V gene is TRBV18, the J gene TRBJ2-2; maybe TRBD2 (6 bases). V lost 1 base, J lost 4 bases, and 10 bases lay in between. The CDR3 has 15 residues. Per germline, CDR1 KGHSH and CDR2 LQKENI. CDR3 nucleotide sequence: TGTGCCAGCTCACCACTGGAGGGGCGCACCGGGGAGCTGTTTTTT. Its protein is CASSPLEGRTGELFF.

The V and J genes are TRBV7-9 and TRBJ1-5; D is possibly TRBD1 (5 bases). Deletions cut 1 base from V and 4 bases from J, with 17 bases between. CDR1 SEHNR and CDR2 FQNEAQ come from the germline V gene (reference sequence). The CDR3 is 17 amino acids. In DNA form, the CDR3 reads TGTGCCAGCAGCTTAGGGGTCGGGGGACGGGGAAATCAGCCCCAGCATTTT. The encoded protein is CASSLGVGGRGNQPQHF.

The genes are TRBV6-5 and TRBJ2-1; D perhaps matches TRBD1 (5 bases). V lost 0 bases and J 8 bases, leaving 5 bases between the germline ends. Germline CDR1 and CDR2: MNHEY and SVGAGI. The CDR3 has 12 amino acids. CDR3 nucleotide sequence: TGTGCCAGCAGTTACTCAGGGGATGAGCAGTTCTTC. It yields the protein CASSYSGDEQFF.

This clone was observed once. The V gene is TRBV18, the J gene TRBJ2-1; D is unresolved. CDR1 is KGHSH and CDR2 is LQKENI in the germline V gene. The CDR3 runs 14 residues. V shed 0 bases and J shed 8 bases, with 11 bases lying between them. The CDR3 DNA follows: TGTGCCAGCTCACCACCGATGGTAGGCTATGAGCAGTTCTTC. It specifies CASSPPMVGYEQFF. Complete variable domain (other parts from reference TRBV18 and TRBJ2-1): NAGVMQNPRHLVRRRGQEARLRCSPMKGHSHVYWYRQLPEEGLKFMVYLQKENIIDESGMPKERFSAEFPKEGPSILRIQQVVRGDSAAYFCASSPPMVGYEQFFGPGTRLTVL.

This clone was recorded a few times. The chain employs TRBV4-2 and TRBJ2-1, with TRBD1 matching 9 bases. V dropped 0 bases and J dropped 2; count of bases not matched to a gene: 2. Germline lookup yields CDR1 LGHNA and CDR2 YNFKEQ. CDR3 length: 16 amino acids. This CDR3 is CASSQDWDRAYNEQFF. As DNA, the CDR3 is TGTGCCAGCAGCCAAGATTGGGACAGGGCCTACAATGAGCAGTTCTTC.

The genes are TRBV9 and TRBJ2-7; 12 nucleotides align to TRBD2. V gave up 3 bases and J gave up 5 bases; unmatched junction bases: 3. The CDR3 contains 14 residues. In germline, CDR1 is SGDLS, CDR2 YYNGEE. The CDR3 region is CASSGLAGADEQYF. DNA of the CDR3: TGTGCCAGCAGCGGACTAGCGGGAGCGGACGAGCAGTACTTC.

The chain couples TRBV2 to TRBJ1-2; 10 bases are shared with TRBD1. The junction had 2 bases not matched to a gene; V was cut back by 7 bases and J by 3 bases. The CDR3 contains 13 residues. From germline, CDR1 is SNHLY and CDR2 FYNNEI. The chain's CDR3 is CASTGQGDYGYTF. For the CDR3, the DNA is TGTGCCAGCACCGGACAGGGGGACTATGGCTACACCTTC.

V gene TRBV27 combines with J gene TRBJ1-1, with 8 bases that match TRBD1. Germline values: CDR1 MNHEY, CDR2 SMNVEV (reference sequence). This CDR3 spans 17 amino acids. The V segment lost 5 bases and the J segment 4 bases; nucleotides outside the gene matches: 15. The CDR3 DNA reads TGTGCCAGCAGTAGACAGGGGAGGCATGCCTTGGGCACTGAAGCTTTCTTT. Encoded protein: CASSRQGRHALGTEAFF.

The J gene is TRBJ2-1, the V gene TRBV6-6; possible D gene TRBD2, 5 bases. Germline V lookup: CDR1 MNHNY, CDR2 SVGAGI (reference sequence). The CDR3 sequence is 13 residues long. The germline V and J ends were trimmed by 5 bases and 3 bases, with 8 bases remaining between them. In DNA, the CDR3 is TGTGCCAGCAGTCTCGGGAACTACAATGAGCAGTTCTTC. Amino acid sequence: CASSLGNYNEQFF.

The V call is TRBV5-4, the J call TRBJ2-7, with unresolved D. The V end lost 3 bases, the J end lost 2 bases, and 15 bases lay between the germline ends. The CDR3 contains 15 residues. Germline V gives CDR1 SGHNT, CDR2 YYREEE (reference sequence). The CDR3 is CASSSYENEAYEQYF. CDR3 nucleotide sequence: TGTGCCAGCAGCTCCTATGAGAATGAAGCCTACGAGCAGTACTTC.